The 12 T cell receptor beta chains presented below share a single source sample, sequenced in a study of long-term antiretroviral therapy in people with HIV. Runs used v3.0 of the immunoSEQ assay and were done at survey level. The assay was immunoSEQ multiplex PCR, and TCRdb's table has in-frame clones only and misses some. The sample records approximately 24,000 clones, about 86% being singletons. The sample was unsorted PBMCs, taken at the start of antiretroviral therapy, before treatment. These receptor sequences come from a woman aged 18 to 35 with HIV.

This sequence joins TRBV11-2 and TRBJ1-1; D gene unclear. Trimming removed 5 bases at V and 9 bases at J, with 13 bases between. Germline lookup yields CDR1 SGHAT and CDR2 FQNNGV. The CDR3 sequence is 12 residues long. For the CDR3, the DNA is TGTGCCAGCAGCCCAGGTGGGTCAAAAGCTTTCTTT. It specifies CASSPGGSKAFF.

The V and J genes are TRBV18 and TRBJ1-6; tentatively, D is TRBD1 (5 bases). V lost 3 bases, J lost 8 bases, and 11 bases lay in between. The CDR3 is 14 amino acids. The germline gives CDR1 KGHSH, CDR2 LQKENI. The CDR3 reads CASSPRWGDSPLHF. CDR3 coding DNA: TGTGCCAGCTCACCCCGGTGGGGGGATTCACCCCTCCACTTT.

This chain links TRBV19 with TRBJ1-1, with TRBD1 matching over 9 bases. V lost 5 bases and J lost 1; bases outside the gene matches: 17. Germline CDR1 LNHDA, CDR2 SQIVND (reference sequence). The CDR3 is made up of 19 amino acids. This CDR3 is CASSSLYRGRNTANTEAFF. The CDR3 nucleotides read TGTGCCAGTAGTTCCCTTTACAGGGGGCGAAACACTGCGAACACTGAAGCTTTCTTT.

The chain joins TRBV7-9 to TRBJ1-2; D is ambiguous. Trimming removed 1 base from V and 8 bases from J, with 14 bases in between. CDR3 length: 14 residues. In germline, CDR1 is SEHNR, CDR2 FQNEAQ (reference sequence). This CDR3 reads CASSLDPGVRGYTF. As DNA, the CDR3 is TGTGCCAGCAGCTTAGATCCGGGTGTTCGGGGCTACACCTTC.

This sequence joins TRBV30 and TRBJ1-3; D is ambiguous. The CDR3 contains 13 residues. Trimming cost V 2 bases and J 7 bases, with 12 bases left between them. Germline V lookup: CDR1 GTSNPN, CDR2 SVGIG (reference sequence). The CDR3 protein is CAWSLEPANTIYF. The DNA for the CDR3 is TGTGCCTGGAGTCTGGAACCCGCGAACACCATATATTTT.

The chain employs TRBV29-1 and TRBJ1-2; D is undetermined. CDR3 length: 15 residues. From germline, CDR1 is SQVTM and CDR2 ANQGSEA. Trimming removed 3 bases at V and 1 base at J, with 15 bases between. The CDR3 DNA reads as TGCAGCGTTGACGGCAGCCTCGACTTTAACTATGGCTACACCTTC. Amino acids: CSVDGSLDFNYGYTF.

The chain combines TRBV6-1 with TRBJ2-4; no clear D. Looked up from germline, CDR1 is MNHNS and CDR2 is SASEGT. V lost 7 bases to trimming and J lost 4 bases, with 14 bases between them. This CDR3 comprises 14 residues. CDR3 amino acids: CASIHSRVKNIQYF. CDR3 nucleotide sequence: TGTGCCAGCATCCATTCTAGGGTAAAAAACATTCAGTACTTC.

This chain links TRBV7-9 with TRBJ2-1; 9 positions agree with TRBD2. Germline CDR1 reads SEHNR; CDR2 reads FQNEAQ (reference sequence). After removal of 4 bases from V and 6 bases from J, the junction contained 10 bases not matched to a gene. The CDR3 runs 16 residues. The CDR3 region is CASSSSGGLAGNEQFF. The DNA for the CDR3 is TGTGCCAGCAGCTCGTCGGGGGGACTAGCTGGCAATGAGCAGTTCTTC.

The chain uses TRBV6-5 and TRBJ2-7; D possibly matches TRBD1 or TRBD2 (5 bases each). The length of the CDR3 is 15 residues. Germline lookup yields CDR1 MNHEY and CDR2 SVGAGI. The V end was cut by 5 bases, the J end by 3 bases, with 17 bases between. The DNA of the CDR3 is TGTGCCAGCAGTCCACCCGGGACGGGAAACTACGAGCAGTACTTC. Protein sequence: CASSPPGTGNYEQYF.

The rearrangement uses TRBV27 and TRBJ1-5; 8 bases are a match to TRBD1. This CDR3 has 14 residues. Germline values: CDR1 MNHEY, CDR2 SMNVEV (reference sequence). The J segment lost 4 bases and the V segment lost 6 bases, leaving 5 bases of the junction unmatched. The CDR3 here is CASRDTGGNQPQHF. The CDR3 DNA is TGTGCCAGCAGGGACACAGGGGGTAATCAGCCCCAGCATTTT.

The V gene is TRBV10-3, the J gene TRBJ1-6; TRBD1 aligns across 10 bases. Germline loops: CDR1 ENHRY, CDR2 SYGVKD. J gave up 8 bases and V 3 bases, and 4 bases lay outside the gene matches. The CDR3 has 15 amino acids. The CDR3 DNA sequence: TGTGCCATCAGTGACCCCGGACAGGGGGATTCACCCCTCCACTTT. Its protein is CAISDPGQGDSPLHF.

J is TRBJ2-3 and V is TRBV25-1; D possibly corresponds to TRBD2 (5 bases). In germline, CDR1 is MGHDK, CDR2 SYGVNS. V dropped 6 bases and J dropped 4 bases, with 14 bases sitting between them. This CDR3 has 14 residues. This chain's CDR3 is CASSESGSADTQYF. The CDR3 region has the DNA TGTGCCAGCAGCGAAAGCGGTTCTGCAGATACGCAGTATTTT. The variable domain in full, with the rest retrieved from reference TRBV25-1 and TRBJ2-3, is EADIYQTPRYLVIGTGKKITLECSQTMGHDKMYWYQQDPGMELHLIHYSYGVNSTEKGDLSSESTVSRIRTEHFPLTLESARPSHTSQYLCASSESGSADTQYFGPGTRLTVL.